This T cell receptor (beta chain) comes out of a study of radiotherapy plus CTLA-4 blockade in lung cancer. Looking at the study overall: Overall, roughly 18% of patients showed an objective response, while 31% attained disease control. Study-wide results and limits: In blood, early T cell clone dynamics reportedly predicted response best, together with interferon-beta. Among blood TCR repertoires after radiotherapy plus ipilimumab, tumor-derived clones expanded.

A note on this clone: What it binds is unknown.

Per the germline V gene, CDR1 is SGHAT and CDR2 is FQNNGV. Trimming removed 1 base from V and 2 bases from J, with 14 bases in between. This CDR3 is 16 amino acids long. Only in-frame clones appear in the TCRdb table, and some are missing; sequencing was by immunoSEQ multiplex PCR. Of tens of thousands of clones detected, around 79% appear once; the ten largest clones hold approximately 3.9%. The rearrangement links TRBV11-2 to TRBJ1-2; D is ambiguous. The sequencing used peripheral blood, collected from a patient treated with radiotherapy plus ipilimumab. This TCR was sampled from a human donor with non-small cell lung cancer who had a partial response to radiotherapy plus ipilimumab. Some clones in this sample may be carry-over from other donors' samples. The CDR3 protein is CASSLGSLTSNYGYTF. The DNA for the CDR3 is TGTGCCAGCAGCTTAGGGTCTTTGACATCAAACTATGGCTACACCTTC.